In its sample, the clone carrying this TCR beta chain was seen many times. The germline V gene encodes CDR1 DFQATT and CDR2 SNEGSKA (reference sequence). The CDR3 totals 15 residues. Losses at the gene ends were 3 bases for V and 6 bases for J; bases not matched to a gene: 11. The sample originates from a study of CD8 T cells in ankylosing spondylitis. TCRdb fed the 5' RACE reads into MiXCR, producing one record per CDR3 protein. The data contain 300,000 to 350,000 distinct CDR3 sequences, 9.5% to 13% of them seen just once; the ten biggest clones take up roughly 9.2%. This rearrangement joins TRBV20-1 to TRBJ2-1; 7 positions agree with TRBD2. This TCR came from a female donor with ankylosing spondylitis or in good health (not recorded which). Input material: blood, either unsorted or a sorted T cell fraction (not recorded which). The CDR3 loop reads CSASRGGRISNEQFF. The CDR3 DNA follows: TGCAGTGCTAGTCGGGGCGGGAGAATAAGCAATGAGCAGTTCTTC.